One and the same sample provided the 32 T cell receptor beta chains below, sequenced in a study of shared clonotypes between healthy human individuals. CD8 cells classed as naive were CD45RO-negative and positively selected for CCR7, excluding terminally differentiated effector memory CD45RA+ cells. The method was immunoSEQ multiplex PCR; TCRdb's version includes in-frame clones alone and lacks a portion of them. Of some 2,000,000 clones in the sample, 85% to 95% were seen once. The sample consisted of naive CD8+ T cells sorted from blood. Source of these receptors: a man aged 18-30 years in good health.

Turning to this clone: The sample carries other DNA sequences with the same CDR3. V usage is TRBV28 and J usage is TRBJ2-1, with D possibly TRBD2 on 5 matching bases. Germline values: CDR1 MDHEN, CDR2 SYDVKM. CDR3 length equals 11 residues. The V end lost 2 bases, the J end lost 9 bases, and 5 bases lay between the germline ends. The CDR3 loop is CASSLGGEQFF. In DNA form, the CDR3 reads TGTGCCAGCAGTTTAGGAGGTGAGCAGTTCTTC.

This chain links TRBV27 with TRBJ2-1, with a tentative D call TRBD1 (5 bases). CDR1 is MNHEY, CDR2 SMNVEV, per germline (reference sequence). This CDR3 region has 11 residues. Trimming removed 5 bases at V and 9 bases at J, with 8 bases between. The CDR3 DNA follows: TGTGCCAGCAGTGCTCAGGGTGAGCAGTTCTTC. Translating it yields CASSAQGEQFF.

V gene TRBV19 combines with J gene TRBJ1-5, with D perhaps matching TRBD1 (6 bases). This CDR3 has 13 amino acids. Trimming left V 7 bases short and J 1 base short, with 8 bases between. Germline CDR1 LNHDA, CDR2 SQIVND (reference sequence). CDR3 protein: CASNDRSNQPQHF. In DNA, the CDR3 is TGTGCCAGTAACGACAGGAGCAATCAGCCCCAGCATTTT.

The rearrangement links TRBV10-3 to TRBJ1-6; 7 bases are shared with TRBD1. V was pared by 3 bases and J by 8 bases, with 7 bases of the junction left unmatched. The CDR3 length is 15 residues. Germline V CDR1 and CDR2: ENHRY, SYGVKD. The CDR3 reads CAISDGAGGYSPLHF. The DNA of the CDR3 is TGTGCCATCAGTGACGGAGCAGGGGGATATTCACCCCTCCACTTT.

The chain links TRBV4-1 to TRBJ2-1; the D gene is possibly TRBD1 (6 bases). Trimming removed 2 bases at V and 0 bases at J, with 11 bases between. The CDR3 spans 16 residues. Per germline, CDR1 MGHRA and CDR2 YSYEKL. Here the CDR3 reads CASSQHGQSSYNEQFF. DNA for the CDR3: TGCGCCAGCAGCCAACACGGACAGAGCTCCTACAATGAGCAGTTCTTC.

The chain has TRBV27 and TRBJ2-5; 8 nucleotides align to TRBD2. This CDR3 spans 15 amino acids. J lost 3 bases, V lost 5 bases, and 8 bases had no gene match. CDR1 is MNHEY, CDR2 SMNVEV, per germline (reference sequence). This chain's CDR3 is CASSESGGFKETQYF. The CDR3 DNA is TGTGCCAGCAGTGAGAGCGGGGGCTTTAAAGAGACCCAGTACTTC.

V and J are TRBV11-1 and TRBJ2-6; possible D gene TRBD2, 5 bases. The CDR3 contains 16 residues. The germline V gene encodes CDR1 SGHAT and CDR2 FQDESV (reference sequence). V lost 5 bases and J lost 0, with 11 bases in between. Here the CDR3 reads CASSPLEGSGANVLTF. In DNA, the CDR3 is TGTGCCAGCAGCCCTCTCGAGGGCTCTGGGGCCAACGTCCTGACTTTC.

The chain recombines TRBV6-1 with TRBJ1-4; D uncertain. The CDR3 extends over 15 amino acids. Trimming left V 6 bases short and J 6 bases short, with 17 bases between. In germline, CDR1 is MNHNS, CDR2 SASEGT. CDR3 loop: CASRPLYPRDEKLFF. The CDR3 nucleotides read TGTGCCAGCAGGCCACTATATCCGAGGGATGAAAAACTGTTTTTT.

The chain has TRBV7-9 and TRBJ2-3; D is perhaps TRBD1 (6 bases). V lost 5 bases to trimming and J lost 2 bases, with 14 bases between them. Germline CDR1 SEHNR, CDR2 FQNEAQ (reference sequence). This CDR3 spans 15 amino acids. CDR3 protein: CASSRGQVYTDTQYF. The CDR3 region has the DNA TGTGCCAGCAGCCGGGGACAAGTTTACACAGATACGCAGTATTTT. The complete variable domain, with remaining parts taken from reference TRBV7-9 and TRBJ2-3, reads DTGVSQNPRHKITKRGQNVTFRCDPISEHNRLYWYRQTLGQGPEFLTYFQNEAQLEKSRLLSDRFSAERPKGSFSTLEIQRTEQGDSAMYLCASSRGQVYTDTQYFGPGTRLTVL.

This chain connects TRBV5-4 to TRBJ1-1, with TRBD1 as a possible D gene (5 bases). Trimming took 3 bases from V and 6 from J, leaving 12 bases between them. In germline, CDR1 is SGHNT, CDR2 YYREEE (reference sequence). The CDR3 covers 13 residues. The CDR3 loop reads CASSSTVGAEAFF. Written as DNA, the CDR3 is TGTGCCAGCAGCTCGACAGTAGGCGCTGAAGCTTTCTTT.

The genes are TRBV10-3 and TRBJ2-5; D not certain. The V end lost 2 bases, the J end lost 3 bases, and 4 bases lay between the germline ends. The CDR3 contains 12 residues. Germline CDR1 and CDR2: ENHRY and SYGVKD. The CDR3 spells CAISEKEETQYF. For the CDR3, the DNA is TGTGCCATCAGTGAGAAAGAAGAGACCCAGTACTTC.

Regarding this clone: Other DNA sequences in this sample translate to the same CDR3. The rearrangement uses TRBV28 and TRBJ2-7, with 9 bases fitting TRBD1. Per the germline V gene, CDR1 is MDHEN and CDR2 is SYDVKM. Losses at the gene ends were 3 bases for V and 3 bases for J; bases not matched to a gene: 3. CDR3 size: 14 residues. The CDR3 DNA follows: TGTGCCAGCAGTTTGGTGGACAGGGGCTACGAGCAGTACTTC. Amino acid sequence: CASSLVDRGYEQYF.

The gene calls are TRBV18 and TRBJ1-2, with a weak D call TRBD1 (6 bases). This CDR3 has 15 residues. The V end was cut by 3 bases, the J end by 6 bases, with 17 bases between. Germline CDR1 KGHSH, CDR2 LQKENI. CDR3 sequence: CASSPAPGDFHGYTF. CDR3 DNA: TGTGCCAGCTCACCGGCACCAGGGGATTTTCATGGCTACACCTTC.

The gene calls are TRBV15 and TRBJ1-2; D remains unclear. The germline V and J ends were trimmed by 5 bases and 3 bases, with 13 bases remaining between them. The CDR3 consists of 14 residues. CDR1 and CDR2 from the germline V gene are LNHNV and YYDKDF (reference sequence). CDR3 bases: TGTGCCACCAGCCCCAGGTACAGTCACTATGGCTACACCTTC. Protein sequence: CATSPRYSHYGYTF.

CDR3 sequence: CASSTDREQQGLDGYTF. The CDR3 coding sequence is TGTGCCAGCAGCACCGACAGGGAACAGCAGGGTCTGGATGGCTACACCTTC. The rearrangement uses TRBV7-2 and TRBJ1-2, with 7 bases aligning to TRBD1. V dropped 5 bases and J dropped 6; count of bases not matched to a gene: 18. Germline V CDR1 and CDR2: SGHTA, FQGNSA. The CDR3 is 17 amino acids.

The chain employs TRBV7-9 and TRBJ2-3; D might be TRBD1 or TRBD2, each matching 6 bases. CDR3 length: 17 residues. Trimming stripped 5 bases from V and 2 bases from J, with 20 bases between. The germline CDR1 and CDR2 sequences are SEHNR and FQNEAQ (reference sequence). CDR3 DNA: TGTGCCAGCAGCCCCCCCGGGGGCCAGGGTGTCACAGATACGCAGTATTTT. Translating gives CASSPPGGQGVTDTQYF.

The chain is built from TRBV5-1 and TRBJ2-7; 10 bases are a match to TRBD1. This CDR3 is 14 amino acids long. Germline CDR1 and CDR2: SGHRS and YFSETQ. Trimming took 4 bases from V and 3 from J; bases not matched to a gene: 4. The CDR3 loop reads CASSLWDRGYEQYF. The CDR3 nucleotides read TGCGCCAGCAGCCTTTGGGACAGGGGCTACGAGCAGTACTTC.

The J gene is TRBJ2-3, the V gene TRBV18; 10 nucleotides match TRBD2. V lost 2 bases and J lost 1; bases outside the gene matches: 3. Germline CDR1 and CDR2: KGHSH and LQKENI. The CDR3 consists of 16 residues. CDR3 sequence (DNA): TGTGCCAGCTCACCAGTCAGCGGGAGGGGCACAGATACGCAGTATTTT. Protein: CASSPVSGRGTDTQYF.

This chain connects TRBV6-5 to TRBJ2-2, with TRBD2 matching over 7 bases. Unmatched junction bases numbered 4, after V lost 0 bases and J lost 3 bases. CDR1 and CDR2 from the germline V gene are MNHEY and SVGAGI. The CDR3 sequence is 16 residues long. CDR3 in amino acids: CASSYSTTSYTGELFF. The CDR3 nucleotides read TGTGCCAGCAGTTACTCGACGACTAGCTACACCGGGGAGCTGTTTTTT.

This chain uses TRBV6-5 with TRBJ2-2; 7 positions agree with TRBD1. After removal of 6 bases from V and 6 bases from J, the junction contained 4 bases not matched to a gene. This CDR3 is 13 amino acids long. CDR1 MNHEY and CDR2 SVGAGI come from the germline V gene. The CDR3 DNA is TGTGCCAGCAGCATCGGGACAGCCGGGGAGCTGTTTTTT. Residues: CASSIGTAGELFF.

V is TRBV28 and J is TRBJ2-3, with D perhaps matching TRBD1 (6 bases). This CDR3 has 16 amino acids. Trimming pared 5 bases from V and 4 bases from J, leaving 19 bases between. Germline V gene lookup returns CDR1 MDHEN and CDR2 SYDVKM. The chain's CDR3 is CASSPTQGFVADTQYF. CDR3 sequence (DNA): TGTGCCAGCAGTCCCACCCAGGGGTTTGTTGCAGATACGCAGTATTTT.

This clone was observed a handful of times. The genes are TRBV25-1 and TRBJ2-7, with D unclear. The germline V and J ends were trimmed by 4 bases and 2 bases, with 9 bases remaining between them. CDR1 MGHDK and CDR2 SYGVNS come from the germline V gene. The CDR3 is 13 residues long. This chain's CDR3 is CASSGAATYEQYF. The DNA of the CDR3 is TGTGCCAGCAGTGGGGCGGCCACCTACGAGCAGTACTTC.

The rearrangement joins TRBV6-1 to TRBJ2-7, with 8 bases aligning to TRBD2. Germline CDR1 MNHNS, CDR2 SASEGT. The length of the CDR3 is 17 residues. Trimming took 3 bases from V and 7 from J; bases not matched to a gene: 17. CDR3 in DNA: TGTGCCAGCAGTGATCTCTTTCTCCTAGCGGGCGATCGGGAGCAGTACTTC. It codes for CASSDLFLLAGDREQYF.

The chain combines TRBV7-9 with TRBJ1-4; a weak D match, TRBD1 (6 bases). The V end was cut by 2 bases, the J end by 5 bases, with 12 bases between. CDR1 SEHNR and CDR2 FQNEAQ come from the germline V gene (reference sequence). The CDR3 extends over 15 amino acids. Here the CDR3 DNA reads TGTGCCAGCAGCTTATCGGGGGGCGCAAATGAAAAACTGTTTTTT. Translation gives CASSLSGGANEKLFF.

For the CDR3, the DNA is TGCGCCAGCAGCCAAGATTTGGAGGGGTCCTACAATGAGCAGTTCTTC. Its translation: CASSQDLEGSYNEQFF. J is TRBJ2-1 and V is TRBV4-3, with D possibly matching TRBD2 (6 bases). This CDR3 has 16 amino acids. Trimming took off 0 bases at V and 1 base at J, with 10 bases between the two ends. Germline V gene lookup returns CDR1 LGHNA and CDR2 YSLEER.

J is TRBJ2-3 and V is TRBV6-6; D is uncertain. Looked up from germline, CDR1 is MNHNY and CDR2 is SVGAGI (reference sequence). The CDR3 totals 13 residues. Deletions cut 0 bases from V and 2 bases from J, with 3 bases between. The DNA for the CDR3 is TGTGCCAGCAGTTACTCGTACACAGATACGCAGTATTTT. Its translation is CASSYSYTDTQYF.

The chain recombines TRBV10-2 with TRBJ2-3, with 7 bases identical to TRBD2. Germline CDR1 WSHSY, CDR2 SAAADI. The CDR3 loop spans 12 amino acids. V lost 5 bases, J lost 5 bases, and 1 base stayed unmatched. CDR3 sequence: CASSLAGDTQYF. For the CDR3, the DNA is TGCGCCAGCAGTTTAGCGGGAGATACGCAGTATTTT.

The rearrangement joins TRBV21-1 to TRBJ2-5; the tabulated D call, TRBD2, remains unverified against the DNA. TRBV21-1 is listed as a pseudogene. There are 17 residues in the CDR3. CDR3 sequence: CASSTRRLADARKTQYF. CDR3 bases: TGTGCCAGCAGCACCCGAAGACTAGCGGATGCGAGGAAGACCCAGTACTTC.

This sequence joins TRBV6-1 and TRBJ2-1, with D perhaps assigned TRBD1 or TRBD2 (5 bases each). Trimming stripped 11 bases from V and 0 bases from J, with 11 bases between. CDR1 is MNHNS, CDR2 SASEGT, per germline. This CDR3 is 13 amino acids long. The CDR3 nucleotides are TGTGCCTGCCTCGGGACCTCCTACAATGAGCAGTTCTTC. This translates into CACLGTSYNEQFF.

The gene calls are TRBV10-3 and TRBJ2-2, with 8 bases aligning to TRBD2. Germline trimming cut 0 bases from V and 6 bases from J; bases unmatched to any gene: 9. CDR1 ENHRY and CDR2 SYGVKD come from the germline V gene. The CDR3 is 17 amino acids. CDR3 sequence: CAISESTSGIGAGELFF. The CDR3 DNA follows: TGTGCCATCAGTGAGTCAACTAGCGGAATAGGGGCCGGGGAGCTGTTTTTT.

The chain joins TRBV9 to TRBJ1-5; 7 nucleotides line up with TRBD1. The CDR3 spans 16 residues. CDR1 is SGDLS, CDR2 YYNGEE, per germline. The trim removed 4 bases at V and 0 bases at J, leaving 7 bases unmatched. CDR3 sequence reads: CASSPGGGPSNQPQHF. The CDR3 DNA is TGTGCCAGCAGCCCAGGGGGGGGCCCTAGCAATCAGCCCCAGCATTTT.

In this sample, this clone turned up once. This chain links TRBV19 with TRBJ2-7, with 9 bases fitting TRBD2. The length of the CDR3 is 14 residues. Per germline, CDR1 LNHDA and CDR2 SQIVND (reference sequence). Trimming removed 8 bases from V and 4 bases from J; junction bases left unmatched: 9. The CDR3 DNA reads as TGTGCCAGTGCAGTAGCGGGAGCGCTTTACGAGCAGTACTTC. It is translated as CASAVAGALYEQYF.